This T cell receptor beta chain was sequenced during a study of Graves' ophthalmopathy and Graves' hyperthyroidism. Whole-study results and caveats: Blood was where most expanded thyroid clonotypes above 0.001 frequency also turned up. As the model predicted ophthalmopathy progression, it achieved a sensitivity of around 70% and a specificity of 72.22%. Built on 13 signatures, a model told ophthalmopathy apart from stable hyperthyroidism with about 91% sensitivity and approximately 81% specificity.

The sequenced template was RNA, covering the TCR beta CDR3 region. RT-PCR was first run with HTBI primers, then multiplex PCR in a second round. MiXCR, run by TCRdb on the multiplex PCR reads, gives a single entry per CDR3 protein. The sample holds around 1.1 million distinct CDR3 sequences, about 38% seen once. CDR3 length: 15 amino acids. Between the trimmed V and J ends, which lost 1 base and 7 bases, there was a span of 13 bases. Germline V gene sequence: CDR1 LNHNV, CDR2 YYDKDF (reference sequence). Excluded were patients with other autoimmune diseases, uncontrolled infections, pregnancy or lactation. This clonotype was counted ten times or more. Its antigen is not identified.

The sequence was obtained from an adult man with Graves' hyperthyroidism. Sample: peripheral blood or thyroid tissue (not recorded which). This chain joins TRBV15 and TRBJ2-2, with a possible D match to TRBD2 (6 bases). The CDR3 sequence is CATSRASSVSGELFF. The CDR3 bases are TGTGCCACCAGCAGAGCTTCTAGCGTTAGCGGGGAGCTGTTTTTT.